These T cell receptor beta chains were read from a single sample in a study of T cell repertoires in cytomegalovirus infection. TCRdb ran MiXCR on the reads and lists one entry per CDR3 protein. The table includes a few hundred thousand distinct CDR3 sequences, approximately 22% detected once. For these receptors, no antigen is known. Sequencing was performed on cultured PBMCs, taken from culture after CMV antigen stimulation. The origin of the receptors is a human donor in good health (CMV status not recorded). Some clones in this sample may be carry-over from other donors' samples. Both conserved end residues are part of each CDR3. A D gene is named only where the DNA matches it firmly. Only part of the rows carry a size: once, few, many, or a class if the clone is expanded.

j_gene | abundance | v_gene | d_gene | CDR3nt | CDR3aa
TRBJ1-2 | . | TRBV12-3/TRBV12-4 | . | TGTGCCAGCGACAGAGCGAATGGCTACACCTTC | CASDRANGYTF
TRBJ2-1 | few | TRBV7-7 | TRBD2 | TGTGCTAGCAGCATTAGCGGGACTGGGAATGAGCAGTTCTTC | CASSISGTGNEQFF
TRBJ2-2 | few | TRBV10-3 | . | TGTGCCATCAGTGAAGGGACCCCCAACACCGGGGAGCTGTTTTTT | CAISEGTPNTGELFF
TRBJ2-7 | few | TRBV5-4 | . | TGTGCCAGCAGCTTGGGGACAGCGCCCACCTACGAGCAGTACTTC | CASSLGTAPTYEQYF
TRBJ2-7 | few | TRBV19 | TRBD2 | TGTGCCAGTTCGACTAGCGGGATCTACGAGCAGTACTTC | CASSTSGIYEQYF
TRBJ1-5 | few | TRBV15 | TRBD1 | TGTGCCACCAGCACCCGGACAGGGGGCAATCAGCCCCAGCATTTT | CATSTRTGGNQPQHF
TRBJ1-4 | . | TRBV6-1 | . | TGTGCCAGCAGCCGGGACTGGGACGAAAAACTGTTTTTT | CASSRDWDEKLFF
TRBJ1-3 | once | TRBV30 | . | TGTGCCTGGAGCGGGACCGCAGGAAACACCATATATTTT | CAWSGTAGNTIYF
TRBJ2-1 | . | TRBV6-2/TRBV6-3 | TRBD2 | TGTGCCAGCACCCTAAAGAGACTAGCGGGACATAAGAGCTCCTACAATGAGCAGTTCTTC | CASTLKRLAGHKSSYNEQFF
TRBJ2-1 | few | TRBV6-2/TRBV6-3 | TRBD2 | TGTGCCAGCAGTCGACGGACTAGCGCTGTGTACAATGAGCAGTTCTTC | CASSRRTSAVYNEQFF
TRBJ1-2 | many | TRBV7-2 | . | TGTGCCAGCAGCTTAGAACAGGCCCGGGGCTACACCTTC | CASSLEQARGYTF
TRBJ1-2 | . | TRBV30 | TRBD1 | TGTGCCTGGACCGGGACAGAGAACTATGGCTACACCTTC | CAWTGTENYGYTF
TRBJ1-1 | many | TRBV7-6 | . | TGTGCCAGCAGCCTACCCCCGGGTGGGGCTTTCTTT | CASSLPPGGAFF
TRBJ2-7 | . | TRBV4-1 | . | TGCGCCAGCAGCCAAGCACTAGCTACCTACGAGCAGTACTTC | CASSQALATYEQYF
TRBJ1-1 | few | TRBV29-1 | TRBD1 | TGCAGCGCCCGGGACAGGAGGAACACTGAAGCTTTCTTT | CSARDRRNTEAFF
TRBJ2-3 | once | TRBV19 | TRBD2 | TGTGCCAGCAAGCTAGCGGGAGGAGGGGCAGATACGCAGTATTTT | CASKLAGGGADTQYF
TRBJ1-2 | many | TRBV12-3/TRBV12-4 | . | TGTGCCAGCAGTAATACAGACCGTAACTATGGCTACACCTTC | CASSNTDRNYGYTF
TRBJ2-1 | . | TRBV6-2/TRBV6-3 | . | TGTGCCAGCAGTTATGACCGTTACTCCTACAATGAGCAGTTCTTC | CASSYDRYSYNEQFF
TRBJ1-2 | . | TRBV29-1 | . | TGCAGCGTGGCGGAGGTGGGCATTTACTATGGCTACACCTTC | CSVAEVGIYYGYTF
TRBJ1-2 | few | TRBV4-1 | . | TGCGCCAGCAGCCAGCCCGGACAGAGAACTAACTATGGCTACACCTTC | CASSQPGQRTNYGYTF
TRBJ2-4 | few | TRBV5-6 | . | TGTGCCAGCAGCTTGAGGGGCCCTAAAAACATTCAGTACTTC | CASSLRGPKNIQYF
TRBJ2-5 | few | TRBV5-1 | TRBD2 | TGCGCCAGCAGCTCACTAGCGGGAGGACCCCAAGAGACCCAGTACTTC | CASSSLAGGPQETQYF
TRBJ2-2 | many | TRBV7-2 | . | TGTGCCAGCAGCTTAGCGGGAGAGAAGACCGGGGAGCTGTTTTTT | CASSLAGEKTGELFF
TRBJ2-2 | few | TRBV19 | TRBD2 | TGTGCCAGTAAATACCAGATCCATAGCGGGATGACAACCGGGGAGCTGTTTTTT | CASKYQIHSGMTTGELFF
TRBJ2-1 | few | TRBV6-2/TRBV6-3 | TRBD1 | TGTGCCAGCAGCAATGCCCGGACAGGGCCCTACAATGAGCAGTTCTTC | CASSNARTGPYNEQFF
TRBJ2-5 | . | TRBV4-1 | TRBD1 | TGCGCCAGCAGCCAAGTCGGACAGGGGGCAGAGACCCAGTACTTC | CASSQVGQGAETQYF
TRBJ2-2 | once | TRBV5-4 | . | TGTGCCAGCAGCTTGAGGGCCACCGGGGAGCTGTTTTTT | CASSLRATGELFF